This T cell receptor (beta chain) originates from a study of OX40 agonist ivuxolimab in advanced cancers. Across the whole study: Hepatocellular carcinoma, melanoma, renal cell or head and neck cancer occurred in dose-escalation patients.

Germline V CDR1 and CDR2: SGHRS, YFSETQ. The ends were cut back, 0 bases at V and 6 bases at J, with 11 bases in the middle. This CDR3 region has 14 residues. TCRdb's copy holds only in-frame clones and misses some; the assay was immunoSEQ multiplex PCR. The table includes approximately 60,000 clones, roughly four fifths detected once. The clonotype comes from an adult with an advanced solid tumor such as melanoma, head and neck, liver or kidney cancer. The input for sequencing was CD4+ or CD8+ T cells sorted from blood, taken in a trial of the OX40 agonist ivuxolimab. The chain has TRBV5-1 and TRBJ2-3; D possibly corresponds to TRBD2 (6 bases). CDR3 in amino acids: CASSLGLGKDTQYF. CDR3 DNA sequence: TGCGCCAGCAGCTTGGGACTAGGGAAGGATACGCAGTATTTT.